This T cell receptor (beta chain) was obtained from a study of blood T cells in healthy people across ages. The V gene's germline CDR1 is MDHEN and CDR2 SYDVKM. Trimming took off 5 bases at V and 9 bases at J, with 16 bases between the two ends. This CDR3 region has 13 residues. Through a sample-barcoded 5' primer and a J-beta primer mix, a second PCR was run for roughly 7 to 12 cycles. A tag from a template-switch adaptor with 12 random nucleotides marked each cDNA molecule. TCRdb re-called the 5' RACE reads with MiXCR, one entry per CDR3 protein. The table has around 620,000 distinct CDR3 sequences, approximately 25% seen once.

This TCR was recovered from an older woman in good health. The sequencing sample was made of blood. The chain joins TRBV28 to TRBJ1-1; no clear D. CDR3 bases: TGTGCCAGCAGTGTGTTGCTTGACCCCCAAGCTTTCTTT. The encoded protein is CASSVLLDPQAFF. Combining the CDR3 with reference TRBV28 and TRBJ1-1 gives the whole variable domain DVKVTQSSRYLVKRTGEKVFLECVQDMDHENMFWYRQDPGLGLRLIYFSYDVKMKEKGDIPEGYSVSREKKERFSLILESASTNQTSMYLCASSVLLDPQAFFGQGTRLTVV.